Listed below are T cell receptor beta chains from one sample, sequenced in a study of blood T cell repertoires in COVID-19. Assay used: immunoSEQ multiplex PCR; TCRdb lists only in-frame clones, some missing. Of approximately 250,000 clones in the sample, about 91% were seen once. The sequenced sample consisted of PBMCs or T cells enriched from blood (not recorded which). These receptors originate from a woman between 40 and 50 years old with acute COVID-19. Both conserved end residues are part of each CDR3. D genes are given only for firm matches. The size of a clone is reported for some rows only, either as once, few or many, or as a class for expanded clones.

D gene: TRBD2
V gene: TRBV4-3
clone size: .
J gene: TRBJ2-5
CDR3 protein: CASSQDSWASGSGKTQYF
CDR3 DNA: TGCGCCAGCAGCCAAGACTCCTGGGCTAGCGGGAGTGGCAAGACCCAGTACTTC

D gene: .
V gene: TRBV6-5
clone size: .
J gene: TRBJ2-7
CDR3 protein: CAISEHSYEQYF
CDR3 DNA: TGTGCCATCTCTGAGCACTCCTACGAGCAGTACTTC

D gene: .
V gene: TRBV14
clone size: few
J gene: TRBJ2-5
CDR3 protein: CASSPSFLQETQYF
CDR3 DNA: TGTGCCAGCAGCCCCAGTTTCCTGCAAGAGACCCAGTACTTC

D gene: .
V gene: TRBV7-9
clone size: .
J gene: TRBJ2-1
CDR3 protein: CASSPPSYNEQFF
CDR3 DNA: TGTGCCAGCAGCCCTCCCTCCTACAATGAGCAGTTCTTC

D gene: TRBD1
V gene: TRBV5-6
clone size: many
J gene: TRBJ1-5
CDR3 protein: CASSFRDRENSNQPQHF
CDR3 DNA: TGTGCCAGCAGCTTCCGGGACAGGGAGAATAGCAATCAGCCCCAGCATTTT

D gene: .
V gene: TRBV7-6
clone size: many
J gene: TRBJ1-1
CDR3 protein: CASSLGGVDNTEAFF
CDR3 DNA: TGTGCCAGCAGCTTAGGGGGGGTGGACAACACTGAAGCTTTCTTT

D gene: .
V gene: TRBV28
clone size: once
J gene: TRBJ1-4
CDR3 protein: CASSLSGAGRREKLFF
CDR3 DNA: TGTGCCAGCAGTTTATCAGGGGCAGGACGGAGAGAAAAACTGTTTTTT

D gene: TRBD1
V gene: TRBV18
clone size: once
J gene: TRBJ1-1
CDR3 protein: CASSPPRTLDRGMNTEAFF
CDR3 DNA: TGTGCCAGCTCACCACCCCGGACCCTTGACAGGGGCATGAACACTGAAGCTTTCTTT

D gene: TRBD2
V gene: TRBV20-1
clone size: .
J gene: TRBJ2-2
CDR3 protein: CSASSGRAQNTGELFF
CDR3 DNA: TGCAGTGCTAGTAGCGGGAGGGCCCAGAACACCGGGGAGCTGTTTTTT

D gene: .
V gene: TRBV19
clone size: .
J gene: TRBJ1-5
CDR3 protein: CASSIGPQGLSNQPQHF
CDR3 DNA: TGTGCCAGTAGTATAGGCCCTCAGGGGCTCAGCAATCAGCCCCAGCATTTT

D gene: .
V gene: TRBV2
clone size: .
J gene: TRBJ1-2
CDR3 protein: CASFVYGYTF
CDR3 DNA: TGTGCCAGCTTCGTCTATGGCTACACCTTC

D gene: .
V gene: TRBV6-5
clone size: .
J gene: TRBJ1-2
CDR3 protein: CASSAGWDGYTF
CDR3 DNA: TGTGCCAGCAGCGCAGGGTGGGATGGCTACACCTTC

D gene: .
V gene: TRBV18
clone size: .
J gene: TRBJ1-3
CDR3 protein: CASSPPPRSRGNTIYF
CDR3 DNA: TGTGCCAGCTCACCCCCCCCGAGGTCGCGAGGAAACACCATATATTTT

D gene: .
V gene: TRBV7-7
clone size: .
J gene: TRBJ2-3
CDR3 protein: CASSFGETDTQYF
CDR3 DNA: TGTGCTAGCAGCTTCGGGGAAACAGATACGCAGTATTTT

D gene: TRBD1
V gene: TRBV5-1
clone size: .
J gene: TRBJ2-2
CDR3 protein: CASSPGTGNTGELFF
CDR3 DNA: TGCGCCAGCAGTCCCGGGACAGGGAACACCGGGGAGCTGTTTTTT

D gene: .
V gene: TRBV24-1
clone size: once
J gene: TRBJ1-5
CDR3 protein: CATQGEPNQPQHF
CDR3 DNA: TGTGCCACCCAAGGGGAACCCAATCAGCCCCAGCATTTT

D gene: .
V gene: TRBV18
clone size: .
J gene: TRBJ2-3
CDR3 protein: CASSPLVQGRNTQYF
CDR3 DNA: TGTGCCAGCTCACCACTTGTGCAGGGTAGGAATACGCAGTATTTT

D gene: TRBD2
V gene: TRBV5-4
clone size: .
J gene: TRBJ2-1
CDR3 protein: CASSGTSGYNYNEQFF
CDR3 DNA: TGTGCCAGCAGCGGGACTAGCGGTTATAACTACAATGAGCAGTTCTTC

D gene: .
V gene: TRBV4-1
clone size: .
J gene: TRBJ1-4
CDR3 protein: CASSQDAAGNTNEKLFF
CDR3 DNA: TGCGCCAGCAGCCAAGATGCCGCAGGGAACACTAATGAAAAACTGTTTTTT

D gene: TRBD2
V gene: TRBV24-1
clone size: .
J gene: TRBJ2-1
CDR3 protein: CATSETSSYNEQFF
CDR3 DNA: TGTGCCACCAGTGAGACTAGCAGCTACAATGAGCAGTTCTTC

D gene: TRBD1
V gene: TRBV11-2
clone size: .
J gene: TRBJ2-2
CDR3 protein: CASRQPGTGKTGELFF
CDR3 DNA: TGTGCCAGCAGGCAACCCGGGACAGGGAAAACCGGGGAGCTGTTTTTT

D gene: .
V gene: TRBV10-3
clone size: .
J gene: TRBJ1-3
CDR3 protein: CASGSSQEPGNTIYF
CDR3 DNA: TGTGCCTCCGGGTCCAGTCAAGAGCCGGGAAACACCATATATTTT

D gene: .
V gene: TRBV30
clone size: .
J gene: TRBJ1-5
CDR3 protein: CAWSRGPEGQPQHF
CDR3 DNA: TGTGCCTGGAGTCGCGGCCCCGAAGGACAGCCCCAGCATTTT

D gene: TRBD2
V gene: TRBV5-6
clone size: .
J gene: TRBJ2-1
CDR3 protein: CASRPLSGGSVDNEQFF
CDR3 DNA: TGTGCCAGCAGACCCCTGTCCGGCGGGAGTGTTGACAATGAGCAGTTCTTC

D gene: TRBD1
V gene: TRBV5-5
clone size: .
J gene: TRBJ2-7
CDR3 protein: CASSFRDRGYEQYF
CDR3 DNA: TGTGCCAGCAGCTTCCGGGACAGGGGCTACGAGCAGTACTTC

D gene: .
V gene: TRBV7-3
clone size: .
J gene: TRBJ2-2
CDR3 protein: CASSRLSGNTGELFF
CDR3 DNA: TGTGCCAGCAGCCGACTTAGCGGAAACACCGGGGAGCTGTTTTTT

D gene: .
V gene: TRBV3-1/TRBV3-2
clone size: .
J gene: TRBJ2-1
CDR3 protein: CASSQGPPDSYNEQFF
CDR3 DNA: TGTGCCAGCAGCCAAGGCCCTCCGGACAGTTACAATGAGCAGTTCTTC

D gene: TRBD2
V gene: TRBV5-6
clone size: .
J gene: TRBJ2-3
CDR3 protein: CASSSPTSGDTQYF
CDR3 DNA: TGTGCCAGCAGCTCTCCGACTAGCGGCGATACGCAGTATTTT

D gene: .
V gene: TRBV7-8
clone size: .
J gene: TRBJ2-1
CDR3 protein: CASSRDTHNEQFF
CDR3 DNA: TGTGCCAGCAGCAGAGACACACACAATGAGCAGTTCTTC

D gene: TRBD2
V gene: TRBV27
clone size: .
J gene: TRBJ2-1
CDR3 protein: CASRPGTSGRGDNEQFF
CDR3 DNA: TGTGCCAGTCGCCCCGGGACTAGCGGGAGGGGAGACAATGAGCAGTTCTTC

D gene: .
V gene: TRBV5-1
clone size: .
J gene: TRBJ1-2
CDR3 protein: CASSLGAGANYGYTF
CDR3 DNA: TGCGCCAGCAGCTTGGGGGCAGGGGCGAACTATGGCTACACCTTC

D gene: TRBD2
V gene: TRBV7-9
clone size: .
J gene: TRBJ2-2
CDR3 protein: CASSLRGASGDTGELFF
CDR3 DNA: TGTGCCAGCAGCCTCAGGGGGGCTAGCGGGGACACCGGGGAGCTGTTTTTT

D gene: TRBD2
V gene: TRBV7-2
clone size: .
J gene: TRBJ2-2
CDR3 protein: CASSLSDGRAGELFF
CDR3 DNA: TGTGCCAGCAGCTTATCAGACGGGAGGGCCGGGGAGCTGTTTTTT

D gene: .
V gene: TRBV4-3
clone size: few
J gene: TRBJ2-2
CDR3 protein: CASSQDWQNTGELFF
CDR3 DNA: TGCGCCAGCAGCCAAGATTGGCAGAACACCGGGGAGCTGTTTTTT

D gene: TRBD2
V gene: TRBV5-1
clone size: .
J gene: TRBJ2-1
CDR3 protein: CASTSSGLVPNEQFF
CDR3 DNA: TGCGCCAGCACAAGTAGCGGGCTGGTCCCCAATGAGCAGTTCTTC

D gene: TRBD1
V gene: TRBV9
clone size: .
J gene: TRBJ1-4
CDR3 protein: CASSVRGRSEKLFF
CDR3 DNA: TGTGCCAGCAGCGTGAGGGGGCGCAGTGAAAAACTGTTTTTT

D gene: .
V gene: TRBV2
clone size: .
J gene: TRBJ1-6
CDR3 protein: CASSGRSLGSPLHF
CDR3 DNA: TGTGCCAGCAGTGGACGGAGCCTCGGATCACCCCTCCACTTT

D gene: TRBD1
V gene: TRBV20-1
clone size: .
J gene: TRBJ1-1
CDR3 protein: CSASGATGDTEAFF
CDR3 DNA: TGCAGTGCTAGTGGGGCAACAGGGGACACTGAAGCTTTCTTT

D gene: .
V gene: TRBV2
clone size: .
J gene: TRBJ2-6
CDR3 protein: CATARANVLTF
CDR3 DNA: TGTGCCACCGCGAGGGCCAACGTCCTGACTTTC

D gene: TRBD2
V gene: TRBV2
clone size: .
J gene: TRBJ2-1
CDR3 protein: CASIWRETYNEQFF
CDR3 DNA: TGTGCCAGCATTTGGCGGGAGACATACAATGAGCAGTTCTTC

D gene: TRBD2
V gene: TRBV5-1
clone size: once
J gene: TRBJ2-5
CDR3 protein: CASTETSGGWETQYF
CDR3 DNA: TGCGCCAGCACCGAAACTAGCGGAGGGTGGGAGACCCAGTACTTC

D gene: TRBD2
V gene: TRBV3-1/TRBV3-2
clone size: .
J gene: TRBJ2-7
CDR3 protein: CASSQGLGGYEQYF
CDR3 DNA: TGTGCCAGCAGCCAAGGTCTGGGGGGGTACGAGCAGTACTTC

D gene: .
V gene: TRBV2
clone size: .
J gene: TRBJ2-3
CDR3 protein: CASSKSGYTDTQYF
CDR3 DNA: TGTGCCAGCAGTAAAAGCGGTTACACAGATACGCAGTATTTT

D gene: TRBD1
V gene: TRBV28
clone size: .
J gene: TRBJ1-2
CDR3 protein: CASSSPGQGAKLGGYTF
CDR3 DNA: TGTGCCAGCAGTTCACCGGGACAGGGGGCAAAATTGGGAGGCTACACCTTC

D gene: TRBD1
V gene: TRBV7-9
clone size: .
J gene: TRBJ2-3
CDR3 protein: CASSLEDRGPPRMYF
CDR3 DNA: TGTGCCAGCAGCTTAGAGGACAGGGGCCCCCCCAGGATGTATTTT

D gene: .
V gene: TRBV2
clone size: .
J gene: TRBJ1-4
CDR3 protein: CASSETPGNEKLFF
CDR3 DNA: TGTGCCAGCAGTGAGACACCGGGAAATGAAAAACTGTTTTTT

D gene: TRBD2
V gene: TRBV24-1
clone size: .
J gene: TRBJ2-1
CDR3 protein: CATSDPTSGSDEQFF
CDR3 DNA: TGTGCCACCAGTGACCCGACTAGCGGGAGCGATGAGCAGTTCTTC

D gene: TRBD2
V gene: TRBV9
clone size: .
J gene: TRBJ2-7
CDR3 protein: CASSEGAGGLYEQYF
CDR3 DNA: TGTGCCAGCAGCGAAGGTGCGGGAGGCCTCTACGAGCAGTACTTC

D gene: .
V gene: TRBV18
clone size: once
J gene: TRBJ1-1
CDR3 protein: CASSPGGSDTEAFF
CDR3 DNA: TGTGCCAGCTCACCGGGGGGGTCGGACACTGAAGCTTTCTTT

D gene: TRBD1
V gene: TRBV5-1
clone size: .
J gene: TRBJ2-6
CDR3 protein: CASSGLGQDYSGANVLTF
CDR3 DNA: TGCGCCAGCAGCGGATTGGGACAGGACTACTCTGGGGCCAACGTCCTGACTTTC

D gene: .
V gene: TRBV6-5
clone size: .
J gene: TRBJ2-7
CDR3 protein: CASSYAGPLYEQYF
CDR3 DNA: TGTGCCAGCAGTTACGCGGGACCCCTCTACGAGCAGTACTTC

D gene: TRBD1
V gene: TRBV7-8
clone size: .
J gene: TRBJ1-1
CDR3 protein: CASSWGQGKGTEAFF
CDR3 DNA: TGTGCCAGCAGCTGGGGACAGGGTAAGGGCACTGAAGCTTTCTTT

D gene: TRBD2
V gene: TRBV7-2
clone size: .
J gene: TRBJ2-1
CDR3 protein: CASTNMAGTSGRNEQFF
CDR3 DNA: TGTGCCAGCACCAATATGGCCGGGACTAGCGGGAGGAATGAGCAGTTCTTC

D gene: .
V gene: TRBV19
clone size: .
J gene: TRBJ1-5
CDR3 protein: CASSIWTASNQPQHF
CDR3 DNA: TGTGCCAGTAGTATATGGACAGCTAGCAATCAGCCCCAGCATTTT

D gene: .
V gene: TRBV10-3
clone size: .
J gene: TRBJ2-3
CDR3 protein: CAISGWGVAVTDTQYF
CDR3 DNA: TGTGCCATCAGTGGCTGGGGGGTAGCGGTCACAGATACGCAGTATTTT

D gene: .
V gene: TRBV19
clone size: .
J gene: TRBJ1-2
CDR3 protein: CASSLWAENYGYTF
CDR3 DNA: TGTGCCAGTAGCCTTTGGGCCGAGAACTATGGCTACACCTTC

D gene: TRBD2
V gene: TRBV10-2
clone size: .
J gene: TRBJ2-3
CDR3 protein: CASSYPSGSSTDTQYF
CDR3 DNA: TGCGCCAGCAGTTACCCTAGCGGGAGTAGCACAGATACGCAGTATTTT